The present T cell receptor beta chain was sequenced within a study of blood T cell repertoires in COVID-19. Overall study: Nucleic acid was either cDNA or gDNA, and it came from T cells, B-cell-depleted T cells, or PBMCs.

Germline V gives CDR1 LGHDT, CDR2 YNNKEL (reference sequence). CDR3 length equals 15 residues. The V end was cut by 4 bases, the J end by 0 bases, with 9 bases between. The protocol was immunoSEQ multiplex PCR, while the TCRdb copy is restricted to in-frame clones and leaves out a portion. Among fewer than 350,000 clones, around 90% were seen once, and the ten largest hold roughly 2%. Sequenced material: PBMCs or T cells enriched from blood (not recorded which). This clonotype was obtained from a woman aged 60-70 years in a cohort exposed to, infected with or recovered from COVID-19 (not recorded which). The chain joins TRBV3-1 (or the pseudogene TRBV3-2) to TRBJ2-2; TRBD1 might be the D (6 bases). CDR3 sequence reads: CASSRRGANTGELFF. For the CDR3, the DNA is TGTGCCAGCAGCCGCAGGGGTGCGAACACCGGGGAGCTGTTTTTT.